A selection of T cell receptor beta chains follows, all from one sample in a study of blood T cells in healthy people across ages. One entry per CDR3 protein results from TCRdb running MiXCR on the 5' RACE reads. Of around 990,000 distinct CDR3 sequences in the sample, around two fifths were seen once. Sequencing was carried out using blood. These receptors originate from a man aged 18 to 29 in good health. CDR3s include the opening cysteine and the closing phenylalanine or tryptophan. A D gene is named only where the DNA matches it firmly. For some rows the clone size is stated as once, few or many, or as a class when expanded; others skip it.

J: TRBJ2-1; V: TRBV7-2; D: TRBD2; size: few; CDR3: CASSPINGGARYNEQFF; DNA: TGTGCCAGCAGCCCTATAAACGGGGGGGCGCGCTACAATGAGCAGTTCTTC
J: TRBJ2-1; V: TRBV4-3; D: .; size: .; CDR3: CASRGQLGKNSYEQFF; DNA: TGCGCCAGCAGGGGGCAGTTGGGGAAAAACTCCTACGAGCAGTTCTTC
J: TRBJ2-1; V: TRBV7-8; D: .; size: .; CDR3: CASSLESRGTHYNEQFF; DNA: TGTGCCAGCAGCTTAGAGTCGCGGGGTACACACTACAATGAGCAGTTCTTC
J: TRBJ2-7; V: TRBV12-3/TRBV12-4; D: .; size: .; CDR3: CASSSSRDSGYNEQYF; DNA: TGTGCCAGCAGTTCCTCCCGGGACTCGGGGTACAATGAGCAGTACTTC
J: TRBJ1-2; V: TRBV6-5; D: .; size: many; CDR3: CASSYSKAELPGYTF; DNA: TGTGCCAGCAGTTACTCGAAAGCGGAGCTACCGGGCTACACCTTC
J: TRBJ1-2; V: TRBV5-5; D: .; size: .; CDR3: CASSLRGITNGYTF; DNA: TGTGCCAGCAGCTTGCGGGGGATCACGAATGGCTACACCTTC
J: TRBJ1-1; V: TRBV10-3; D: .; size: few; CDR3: CAISVATTTEAFF; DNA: TGTGCCATCAGTGTAGCGACGACCACTGAAGCTTTCTTT
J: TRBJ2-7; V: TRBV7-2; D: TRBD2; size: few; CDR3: CAASSLAGSYEQYF; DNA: TGTGCCGCCAGCTCCCTAGCGGGATCCTACGAGCAGTACTTC
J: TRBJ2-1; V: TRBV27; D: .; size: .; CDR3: CASSDRDWGGGEQFF; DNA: TGTGCCAGCAGTGACCGGGACTGGGGTGGTGGTGAGCAGTTCTTC
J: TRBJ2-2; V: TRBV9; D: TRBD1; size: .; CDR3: CASSGTGTGITGELFF; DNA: TGTGCCAGCAGCGGAACCGGGACAGGCATCACCGGGGAGCTGTTTTTT
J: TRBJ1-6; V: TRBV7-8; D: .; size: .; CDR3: CASSLVGRVNGLNSPLHF; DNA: TGTGCCAGCAGCCTAGTGGGGAGGGTAAACGGACTTAATTCACCCCTCCACTTT
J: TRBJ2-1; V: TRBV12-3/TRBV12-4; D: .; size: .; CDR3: CASSLVPPIEGEQFF; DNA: TGTGCCAGCAGTTTAGTCCCCCCTATTGAAGGTGAGCAGTTCTTC
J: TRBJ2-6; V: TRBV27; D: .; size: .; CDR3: CASSLMGVPFSGANVLTF; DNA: TGTGCCAGCAGTTTAATGGGGGTCCCCTTCTCTGGGGCCAACGTCCTGACTTTC
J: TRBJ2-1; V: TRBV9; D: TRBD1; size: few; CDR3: CASSVGQGSEQFF; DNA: TGTGCCAGCAGCGTAGGACAGGGGAGTGAGCAGTTCTTC
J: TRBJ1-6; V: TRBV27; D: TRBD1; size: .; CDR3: CASRILFGQANSPLHF; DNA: TGTGCCAGCAGAATTTTGTTTGGACAGGCAAATTCACCCCTCCACTTT
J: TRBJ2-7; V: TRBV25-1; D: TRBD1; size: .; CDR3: CASSEGQAFSYEQYF; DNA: TGTGCCAGCAGTGAAGGACAGGCCTTTTCCTACGAGCAGTACTTC
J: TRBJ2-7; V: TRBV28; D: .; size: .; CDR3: CASSGGRHEQYF; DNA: TGTGCCAGCAGCGGAGGGAGGCACGAGCAGTACTTC
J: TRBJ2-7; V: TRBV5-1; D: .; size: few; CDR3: CASSLGQGGYNEQYF; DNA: TGCGCCAGCAGCTTGGGACAGGGAGGATACAATGAGCAGTACTTC
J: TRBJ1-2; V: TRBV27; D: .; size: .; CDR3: CASSLSAGRGGYTF; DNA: TGTGCCAGCAGTTTATCTGCAGGGAGGGGAGGCTACACCTTC
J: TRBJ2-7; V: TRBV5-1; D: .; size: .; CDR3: CASSLQQGAYEQYF; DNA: TGCGCCAGCAGCTTGCAACAGGGAGCCTACGAGCAGTACTTC
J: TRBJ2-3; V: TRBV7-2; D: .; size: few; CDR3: CASSFSRGITDTQYF; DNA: TGTGCCAGCAGCTTTAGCCGGGGGATCACAGATACGCAGTATTTT
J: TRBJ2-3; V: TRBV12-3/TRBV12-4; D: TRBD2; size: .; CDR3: CASSLRGAGDTQYF; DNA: TGTGCCAGCAGTCTGCGGGGGGCGGGAGATACGCAGTATTTT
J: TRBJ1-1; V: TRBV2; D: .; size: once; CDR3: CASSDSPEAFF; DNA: TGTGCCAGCAGTGACAGTCCTGAAGCTTTCTTT
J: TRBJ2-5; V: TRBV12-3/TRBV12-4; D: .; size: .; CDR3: CASSLRGFQETQYF; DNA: TGTGCCAGCAGTTTAAGGGGATTCCAAGAGACCCAGTACTTC
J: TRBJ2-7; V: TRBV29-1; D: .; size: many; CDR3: CSAVGTRLVSYEQYF; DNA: TGCAGCGCCGTCGGGACTCGCTTGGTGTCCTACGAGCAGTACTTC
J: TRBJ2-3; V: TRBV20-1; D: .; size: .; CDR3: CSAPPTRGRTDTQYF; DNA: TGCAGTGCTCCACCCACCCGGGGGAGGACAGATACGCAGTATTTT
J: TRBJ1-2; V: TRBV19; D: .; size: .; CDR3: CACTFSGTPPYGYTF; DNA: TGTGCCTGTACCTTCTCCGGGACACCGCCCTATGGCTACACCTTC
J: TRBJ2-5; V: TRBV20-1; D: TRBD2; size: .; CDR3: CSARRREGQETQYF; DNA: TGCAGTGCTAGACGGCGGGAGGGCCAAGAGACCCAGTACTTC
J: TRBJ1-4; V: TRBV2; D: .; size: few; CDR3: CASSGEEKLFF; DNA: TGTGCCAGCAGTGGCGAAGAAAAACTGTTTTTT
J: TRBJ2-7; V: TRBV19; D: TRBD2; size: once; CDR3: CASTIGRGESYEQYF; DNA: TGTGCCAGTACCATCGGTCGGGGGGAGTCCTACGAGCAGTACTTC
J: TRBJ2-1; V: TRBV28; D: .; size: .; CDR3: CASSLRKTQFF; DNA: TGTGCCAGCAGTTTGCGGAAGACCCAGTTCTTC
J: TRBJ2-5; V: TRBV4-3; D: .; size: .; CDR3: CASSQISLEGTQYF; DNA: TGCGCCAGCAGCCAAATTAGCCTGGAAGGGACCCAGTACTTC
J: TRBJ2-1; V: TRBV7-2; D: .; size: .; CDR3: CASSQLANEQFF; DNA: TGTGCCAGCAGCCAGCTCGCCAATGAGCAGTTCTTC
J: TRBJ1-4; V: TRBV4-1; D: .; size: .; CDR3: CVSSQSQRSANEKLFF; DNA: TGCGTCAGCAGCCAGTCGCAACGTTCAGCTAATGAAAAACTGTTTTTT
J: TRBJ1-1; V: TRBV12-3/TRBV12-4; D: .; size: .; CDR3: CASTPLRGGPGDTEAFF; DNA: TGTGCCAGCACCCCCTTACGGGGGGGGCCAGGGGACACTGAAGCTTTCTTT
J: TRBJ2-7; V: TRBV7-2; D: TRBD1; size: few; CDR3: CASSYDGTAYEQYF; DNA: TGTGCCAGCAGCTATGATGGGACAGCCTACGAGCAGTACTTC
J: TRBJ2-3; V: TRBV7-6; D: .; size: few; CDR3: CASSSGQFTDTQYF; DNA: TGTGCCAGCAGCTCGGGACAATTCACAGATACGCAGTATTTT
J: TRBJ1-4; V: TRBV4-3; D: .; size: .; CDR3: CASSQEGSTGTREKLFF; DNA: TGCGCCAGCAGCCAAGAAGGGTCAACTGGGACGCGTGAAAAACTGTTTTTT
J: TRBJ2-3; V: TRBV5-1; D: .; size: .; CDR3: CASRRVSGDTQYF; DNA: TGCGCCAGTAGGCGGGTTAGCGGAGATACGCAGTATTTT
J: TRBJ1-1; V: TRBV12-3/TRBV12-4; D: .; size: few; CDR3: CASSLGGAGYEAFF; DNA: TGTGCCAGCAGTTTAGGGGGGGCAGGGTATGAAGCTTTCTTT
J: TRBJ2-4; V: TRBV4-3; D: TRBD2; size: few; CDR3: CASSQDRLAIAKNIQYF; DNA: TGCGCCAGCAGCCAAGATAGACTAGCAATAGCCAAAAACATTCAGTACTTC
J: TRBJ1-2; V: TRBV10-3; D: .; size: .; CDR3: CAIGRTPDGYTF; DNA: TGTGCCATCGGGAGGACACCGGATGGCTACACCTTC
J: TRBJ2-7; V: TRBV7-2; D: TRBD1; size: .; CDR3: CASSLGQGCEQYF; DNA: TGTGCCAGCAGCCTTGGACAGGGCTGCGAGCAGTACTTC
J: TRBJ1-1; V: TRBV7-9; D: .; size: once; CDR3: CASVQFENTEAFF; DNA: TGTGCCAGTGTCCAGTTTGAGAACACTGAAGCTTTCTTT
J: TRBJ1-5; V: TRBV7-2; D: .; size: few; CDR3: CASSLEGGAYNQPQHF; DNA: TGTGCCAGCAGCTTAGAGGGGGGCGCGTACAATCAGCCCCAGCATTTT
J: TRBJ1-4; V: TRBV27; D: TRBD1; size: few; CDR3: CASRTGEEKLFF; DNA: TGTGCCAGCCGGACAGGCGAAGAAAAACTGTTTTTT
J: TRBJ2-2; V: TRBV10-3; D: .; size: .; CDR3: CAISVDRNTGELFF; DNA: TGTGCCATCAGTGTAGACAGGAACACCGGGGAGCTGTTTTTT